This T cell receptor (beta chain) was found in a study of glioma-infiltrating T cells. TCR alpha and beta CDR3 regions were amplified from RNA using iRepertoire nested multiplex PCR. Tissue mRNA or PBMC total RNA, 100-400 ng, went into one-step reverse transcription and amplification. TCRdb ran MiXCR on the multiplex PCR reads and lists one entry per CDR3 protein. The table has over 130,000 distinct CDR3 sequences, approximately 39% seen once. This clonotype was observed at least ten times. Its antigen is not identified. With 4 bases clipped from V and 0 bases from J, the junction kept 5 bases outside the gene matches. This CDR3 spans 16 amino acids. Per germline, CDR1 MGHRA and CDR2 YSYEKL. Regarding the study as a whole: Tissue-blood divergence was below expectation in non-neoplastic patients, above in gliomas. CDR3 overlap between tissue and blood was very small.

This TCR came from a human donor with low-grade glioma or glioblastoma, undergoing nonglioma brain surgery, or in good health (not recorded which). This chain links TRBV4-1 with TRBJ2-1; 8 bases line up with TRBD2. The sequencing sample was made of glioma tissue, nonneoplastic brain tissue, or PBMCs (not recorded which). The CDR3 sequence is CASSLLAGSSYNEQFF. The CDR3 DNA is TGCGCCAGCAGCCTTTTAGCGGGAAGCTCCTACAATGAGCAGTTCTTC.